This entry concerns a single T cell receptor beta chain. Its antigen is as yet unknown. Each unsorted sample relied on approximately 94 million PBMCs as its source of genomic DNA. The sample is drawn from a study of shared clonotypes between healthy human individuals. General study results and limits: Exclusively blood specimens were collected; tissue repertoires likely differ. The expectation was that sequencing depth would affect clonotype sharing among donors.

Between the trimmed V and J ends, which lost 2 bases and 3 bases, there was a span of 9 bases. Germline CDR1 is SGHNT and CDR2 is YYREEE (reference sequence). The CDR3 loop spans 14 amino acids. Investigators spread the genomic DNA of each subset evenly over several immunoSEQ plates. The data were produced by immunoSEQ multiplex PCR, yet TCRdb's version contains in-frame clones alone and is incomplete. The sample lists about half a million clones; over 70% were seen once. Material: PBMCs. The rearrangement uses TRBV5-4 and TRBJ2-1; no reliable D call. The receptor's source is a woman in her thirties or forties in good health. Some clones in this sample may be carry-over from other donors' samples. The CDR3 sequence is CASSFGRFYNEQFF. The CDR3 DNA reads TGTGCCAGCAGCTTTGGACGCTTCTACAATGAGCAGTTCTTC.